A selection of T cell receptor beta chains follows, all from one sample in a study of CD8+ T cells in alopecia areata. TCRdb keeps only in-frame clones here, not all; method: immunoSEQ multiplex PCR. The sample shows several thousand clones, about 63% of them seen only once. The specimen sequenced was skin. These receptors were taken from a human donor in good health. Each CDR3 is given with its conserved first and last residue. The D gene is left open where the match is weak. The size of a clone is reported for some rows only, either as once, few or many, or as a class for expanded clones.

clone_size j_call d_call v_call cdr3_nt cdr3_aa
NA TRBJ2-7 TRBD2 TRBV18 TGTGCCAGCTCACCTTATTTTTGGACAGGACTAGCGGGAGCCTACGAGCAGTACTTC CASSPYFWTGLAGAYEQYF
NA TRBJ2-2 NA TRBV5-5 TGTGCCAGCAGCTTGACCACAGCCAAGGGCCACACCGGGGAGCTGTTTTTT CASSLTTAKGHTGELFF
few TRBJ2-7 NA TRBV10-2 TGCGCCAGCAGTGCCCTATCCTACGAGCAGTACTTC CASSALSYEQYF
NA TRBJ1-1 NA TRBV14 TGTGCCAGCAGCCAAGGGGACAACACTGAAGCTTTCTTT CASSQGDNTEAFF
once TRBJ2-1 TRBD1 TRBV6-5 TGTGCCAGCAGTCCGGGACAGGGGGCGAAACGGGAGCGGTTCTTC CASSPGQGAKRERFF
NA TRBJ2-1 TRBD2 TRBV18 TGTGCCAGCTCACTCCTGGGCGGGAGCGGGATTGAGCAGTTCTTC CASSLLGGSGIEQFF
NA TRBJ2-2 TRBD1 TRBV29-1 TGCAGCGCCTCCGGGACAGGGGGCACCGGGGAGCTGTTTTTT CSASGTGGTGELFF
NA TRBJ2-1 NA TRBV11-2 TGTGCCAGCAGCTTAATTTACGGTGAGGGTGAGCAGTTCTTC CASSLIYGEGEQFF
NA TRBJ2-7 TRBD2 TRBV9 TGTGCCAGCAGCCCCAGCGGGAGAGGCGACGAGCAGTACTTC CASSPSGRGDEQYF
NA TRBJ2-6 NA TRBV10-3 TGTGCCAGCAACAGAGCCTCTGGGGCCAACGTCCTGACTTTC CASNRASGANVLTF
NA TRBJ2-5 NA TRBV15 TGTGCCACCAGCAGAGATGTCGGACAACAAGAGACCCAGTACTTC CATSRDVGQQETQYF
few TRBJ2-1 TRBD2 TRBV19 TGTGCCAGTAGGGCCCTGGGACTAGGGGTCAATGAGCAGTTCTTC CASRALGLGVNEQFF
NA TRBJ1-2 NA TRBV4-1 TGCGCCAGCAGCCAAGTGCTCAGGGTTCGGAGGTCTAACTATGGCTACACCTTC CASSQVLRVRRSNYGYTF
NA TRBJ2-5 TRBD1 TRBV5-6 TGTGCCAGCAGCCCGGACAGGGGTTTGGAGACCCAGTACTTC CASSPDRGLETQYF
few TRBJ2-5 NA TRBV6-5 TGTGCCAGCACGGGAAACGAAGAGACCCAGTACTTC CASTGNEETQYF
NA TRBJ2-5 TRBD1 TRBV2 TGTGCCAGTCTACACAGGGGGCAAGGTCAAGAGACCCAGTACTTC CASLHRGQGQETQYF
NA TRBJ2-5 TRBD1 TRBV6-4 TGTGCCAGCAGTCCGACAGGGGGCAAGGAGACCCAGTACTTC CASSPTGGKETQYF
NA TRBJ1-3 NA TRBV7-9 TGTGCCAGCAGCTTCGGAACAGTCTCTGGAAACACCATATATTTT CASSFGTVSGNTIYF
NA TRBJ2-1 NA TRBV6-5 TGTGCCAGCAGTTACTCGAAGTCCTACAATGAGCAGTTCTTC CASSYSKSYNEQFF
NA TRBJ2-7 TRBD2 TRBV4-2 TGTGCCAGCAGCCACCTCGGGACTAGCGGGAGCTCCTACGAGCAGTACTTC CASSHLGTSGSSYEQYF
once TRBJ1-1 NA TRBV7-9 TGTGCCAGCAGCTTAGAAGGGCTAGGGCCGAACACTGAAGCTTTCTTT CASSLEGLGPNTEAFF
few TRBJ1-2 NA TRBV2 TGTGCCAGCAGTGAAGCACAGGGAGATGGCTACACCTTC CASSEAQGDGYTF
few TRBJ2-1 TRBD1 TRBV29-1 TGCAGCGGAGGCCCGGGACAGGGCTTCGGTGAGCAGTTCTTC CSGGPGQGFGEQFF
NA TRBJ2-1 NA TRBV4-1 TGCGCCAGCAGCCAAGTTGGGAACAGTCGAAGCTCCTACAATGAGCAGTTCTTC CASSQVGNSRSSYNEQFF
large TRBJ1-5 NA TRBV19 TGTGCCAGCTCCGGAATGGGGAGCAATCAGCCCCAGCATTTT CASSGMGSNQPQHF
few TRBJ2-3 NA TRBV14 TGTGCCAGCAGCCAAGATCGGGCGGTCTGGGGCACAGATACGCAGTATTTT CASSQDRAVWGTDTQYF
few TRBJ2-2 NA TRBV6-6 TGTGCCAGCAGGGAAGCGAACACCGGGGAGCTGTTTTTT CASREANTGELFF
few TRBJ2-2 NA TRBV9 TGTGCCGGCGGGTGGCCTAACACCGGGGAGCTGTTTTTT CAGGWPNTGELFF
NA TRBJ2-3 NA TRBV27 TGTGCCAGCCGGAAACAGGGCAGCACAGATACGCAGTATTTT CASRKQGSTDTQYF
NA TRBJ2-1 NA TRBV14 TGTGCCAGCAGCCAAGATAGTGGCAACCTACGACGTAGTGAGCAGTTCTTC CASSQDSGNLRRSEQFF
once TRBJ2-5 NA TRBV6-5 TGTGCCAGCAGTGCGGGATTAACGCAGACCCAGTACTTC CASSAGLTQTQYF
NA TRBJ2-7 TRBD2 TRBV28 TGTGCCAGCAGCTCAAGTTATAGCGGGAGTCCCAACGAGCAGTACTTC CASSSSYSGSPNEQYF
NA TRBJ2-3 NA TRBV7-7 TGTGCTAGCAGTTCCACAGGGTCGGGTACGCAGTATTTT CASSSTGSGTQYF
NA TRBJ1-5 NA TRBV5-8 TGTGCCAGCAGCTTGGGGGGGGCTTATAGCAATCAGCCCCAGCATTTT CASSLGGAYSNQPQHF
NA TRBJ2-7 NA TRBV5-6 TGTGCCAGCAGCTTCCTTGCCGAGCAGTACTTC CASSFLAEQYF
NA TRBJ1-5 NA TRBV11-2 TGTGCCAGCAGCTTAGCGGTAGGGAATCAGCCCCAGCATTTT CASSLAVGNQPQHF
few TRBJ2-3 TRBD2 TRBV4-1 TGCGCCAGCAGCTACACTTCCGGACTAGCGGGGCCCCTTGATACGCAGTATTTT CASSYTSGLAGPLDTQYF
NA TRBJ2-1 TRBD1 TRBV19 TGTGCCACAAGGGACAGACTCTACAATGAGCAGTTCTTC CATRDRLYNEQFF
NA TRBJ1-1 NA TRBV7-6 TGTGCCAGCAGCCCGGGGGGTTTGGGGATTCGGAACACTGAAGCTTTCTTT CASSPGGLGIRNTEAFF
NA TRBJ2-5 TRBD1 TRBV11-2 TGTGCCAGCAGCTTAGCAGGGGGCAAAGAGACCCAGTACTTC CASSLAGGKETQYF
NA TRBJ2-7 TRBD2 TRBV7-4 TGTGCCAGCAGCACAATCGGGATTAGCGGGAGAGTCGAGCAGTACTTC CASSTIGISGRVEQYF
NA TRBJ1-5 TRBD1 TRBV19 TGTGCCAGTAGTATAGGAAGCTTCAGGGGGCGCATAGACAATCAGCCCCAGCATTTT CASSIGSFRGRIDNQPQHF
NA TRBJ2-2 NA TRBV18 TGTGCCAGCTCACGGGGCCCCACATGGAACACCGGGGAGCTGTTTTTT CASSRGPTWNTGELFF
NA TRBJ1-2 NA TRBV5-1 TGCGCCAGCAGCCCTACAGGCACCCCGATTAGGGGTGGCTACACCTTC CASSPTGTPIRGGYTF
NA TRBJ2-7 NA TRBV25-1 TGTGCCAGCAGTGAATTCGGGGGGCAGTACGAGCAGTACTTC CASSEFGGQYEQYF
NA TRBJ2-2 NA TRBV30 TGTGCCTGGAGTGTACCCCCAGTACGCACCGGGGAGCTGTTTTTT CAWSVPPVRTGELFF
NA TRBJ2-6 NA TRBV6-9 TGTGCCAGCAGCCTCCCACAAAGCTCTGGGGCCAACGTCCTGACTTTC CASSLPQSSGANVLTF
NA TRBJ2-7 NA TRBV7-9 TGTGCCAGCAGCTTATTCAGCAGAGGACACGAGCAGTACTTC CASSLFSRGHEQYF
NA TRBJ1-4 TRBD1 TRBV6-5 TGTGCCAGCGGGGCCAGGGGGCCCCGGGAAAAACTGTTTTTT CASGARGPREKLFF
NA TRBJ1-2 NA TRBV18 TGTGCCAGCTCACCGGCACCGAAGGGGCGAGGCTTC CASSPAPKGRGF
once TRBJ2-7 NA TRBV19 TGTGCCAGTATTAAGGGGGGGGACGAGCAGTACTTC CASIKGGDEQYF